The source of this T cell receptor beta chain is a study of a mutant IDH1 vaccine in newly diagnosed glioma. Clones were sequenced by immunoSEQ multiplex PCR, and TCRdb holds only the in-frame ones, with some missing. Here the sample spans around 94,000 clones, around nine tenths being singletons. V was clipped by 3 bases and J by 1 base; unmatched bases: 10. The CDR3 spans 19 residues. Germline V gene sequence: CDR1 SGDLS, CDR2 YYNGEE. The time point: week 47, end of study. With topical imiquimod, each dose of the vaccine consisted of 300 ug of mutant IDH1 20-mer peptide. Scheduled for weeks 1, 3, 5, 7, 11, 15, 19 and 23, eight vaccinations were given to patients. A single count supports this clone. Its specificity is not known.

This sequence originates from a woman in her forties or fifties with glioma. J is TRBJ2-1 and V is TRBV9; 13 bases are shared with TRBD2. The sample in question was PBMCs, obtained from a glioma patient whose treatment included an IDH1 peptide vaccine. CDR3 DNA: TGTGCCAGCAGCGCCGGGACTAGCGGGATGGGTCGGTCCTACAATGAGCAGTTCTTC. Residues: CASSAGTSGMGRSYNEQFF.